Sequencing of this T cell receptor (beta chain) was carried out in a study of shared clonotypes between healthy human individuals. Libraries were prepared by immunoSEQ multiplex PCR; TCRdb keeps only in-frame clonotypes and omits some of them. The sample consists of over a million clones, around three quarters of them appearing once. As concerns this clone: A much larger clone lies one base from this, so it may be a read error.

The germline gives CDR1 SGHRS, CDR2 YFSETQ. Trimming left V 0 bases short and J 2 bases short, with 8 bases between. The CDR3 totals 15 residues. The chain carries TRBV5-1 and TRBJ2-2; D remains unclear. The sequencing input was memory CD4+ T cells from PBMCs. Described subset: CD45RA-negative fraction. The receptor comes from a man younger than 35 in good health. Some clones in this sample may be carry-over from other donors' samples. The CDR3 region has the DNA TGCGCCAGCAGCTTGGAGGAACCAAACACCGGGGAGCTGTTTTTT. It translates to CASSLEEPNTGELFF.